This T cell receptor (beta chain) was captured in a study of CXCR3-negative and CXCR3-positive naive CD8 T cells. Study details: For each library, about 1.5 +/- 0.3 million TRB reads were obtained, 130 million to 150 million in total.

With regard to this clonotype: Its antigen is currently unknown.

Carrying UMI labels, the TRB cDNA libraries were prepared through 5' RACE. TCRdb re-called the 5' RACE reads; every CDR3 protein appears as one record, without DNA. The specimen's table records some 140,000 distinct CDR3 sequences. This CDR3 has 16 amino acids. Germline values: CDR1 MNHEY, CDR2 SMNVEV (reference sequence). Overall study findings and caveats: TRB CDR3s were more hydrophobic in CXCR3-positive than in CXCR3-negative naive cells. The study inferred TCR strength from TRB CDR3 properties and found comparable surface CD5 between naive subsets.

This chain joins TRBV27 and TRBJ2-7. The origin of this receptor is a human donor in good health. Some clones in this sample may be carry-over from other donors' samples. The sequenced material came from naive CXCR3+ CD8+ T cells from blood. Sample subset: CD45RO-CCR7+CD27+CD95- naive CD8+ T cells expressing CXCR3 (TNR3+). CDR3 in amino acids: CASSLSAGTLLYEQYF.